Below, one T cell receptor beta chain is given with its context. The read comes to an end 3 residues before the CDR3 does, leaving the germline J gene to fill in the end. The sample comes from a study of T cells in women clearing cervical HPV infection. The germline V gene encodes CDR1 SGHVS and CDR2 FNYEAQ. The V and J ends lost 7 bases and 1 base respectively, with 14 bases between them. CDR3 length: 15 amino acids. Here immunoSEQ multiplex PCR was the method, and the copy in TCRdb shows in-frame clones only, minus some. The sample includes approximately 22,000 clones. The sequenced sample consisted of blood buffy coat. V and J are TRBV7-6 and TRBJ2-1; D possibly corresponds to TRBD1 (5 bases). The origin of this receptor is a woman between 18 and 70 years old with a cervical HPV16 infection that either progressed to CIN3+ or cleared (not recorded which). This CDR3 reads CASNDGAGSYNEQFF. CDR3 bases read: TGTGCCAGCAACGATGGGGCAGGATCCTACAATGAG.